This TCR beta chain appears in the sequencing data of a study of blood T cell repertoires in COVID-19. Study at large: Material from acute and convalescent COVID-19 was sourced from the United States, Italy and Spain.

TCRdb keeps only in-frame clones here, not all; method: immunoSEQ multiplex PCR. The repertoire holds approximately 450,000 clones, with approximately 90% as singletons. Trimming took 4 bases from V and 1 from J; bases not matched to a gene: 8. Germline V gene sequence: CDR1 SGHNT, CDR2 YYREEE (reference sequence). This CDR3 is built from 17 residues. This study enrolled people aged 18 to 89 from around 25 US geographic areas. Two negative PCRs, clearance, or symptom resolution were required of recovered Cohort 3 donors. This clonotype was sampled from a man aged 30 to 45 who had recovered from COVID-19. The chain links TRBV5-4 to TRBJ2-3; 11 nucleotides agree with TRBD2. The sequencing sample was made of PBMCs or T cells enriched from blood (not recorded which). The CDR3: CASSLTSGRTGTDTQYF. CDR3 in DNA: TGTGCCAGCAGCCTTACTAGCGGGAGAACCGGCACAGATACGCAGTATTTT.